This entry features one T cell receptor (beta chain) sequence. This sample was included in a study of blood T cell repertoires in COVID-19. Some clones are missing from TCRdb's copy, which holds only in-frame ones; the method was immunoSEQ multiplex PCR. The repertoire includes around 230,000 clones, 75% to 90% of them detected once, and roughly 8.7% sits in the top ten. This TCR came from a man between 35 and 55 years old who had recovered from COVID-19. The sequenced material came from PBMCs or T cells enriched from blood (not recorded which).

CDR3 DNA: TGTGCCACCAGTGTGACAGCGGGGGTTAGCCCCAATGAGCAGTTCTTC. It specifies CATSVTAGVSPNEQFF. The V gene is TRBV24-1, the J gene TRBJ2-1; 8 bases map to TRBD2. Trimming at V came to 5 bases and at J to 6 bases, leaving 11 bases not matched to a gene. In germline, CDR1 is KGHDR, CDR2 SFDVKD. This CDR3 contains 16 residues.